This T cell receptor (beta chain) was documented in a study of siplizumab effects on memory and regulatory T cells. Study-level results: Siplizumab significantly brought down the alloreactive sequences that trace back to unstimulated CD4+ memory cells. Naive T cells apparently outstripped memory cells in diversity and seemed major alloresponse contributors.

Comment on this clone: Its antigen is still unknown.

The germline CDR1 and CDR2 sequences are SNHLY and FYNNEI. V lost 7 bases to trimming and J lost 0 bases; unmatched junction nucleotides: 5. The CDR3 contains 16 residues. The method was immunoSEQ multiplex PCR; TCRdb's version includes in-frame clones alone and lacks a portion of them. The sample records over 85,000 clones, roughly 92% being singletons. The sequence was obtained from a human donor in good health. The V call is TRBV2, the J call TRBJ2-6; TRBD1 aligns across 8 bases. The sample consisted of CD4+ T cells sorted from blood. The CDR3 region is CASNRGEYSGANVLTF. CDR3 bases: TGTGCCAGCAACAGGGGGGAATACTCTGGGGCCAACGTCCTGACTTTC.